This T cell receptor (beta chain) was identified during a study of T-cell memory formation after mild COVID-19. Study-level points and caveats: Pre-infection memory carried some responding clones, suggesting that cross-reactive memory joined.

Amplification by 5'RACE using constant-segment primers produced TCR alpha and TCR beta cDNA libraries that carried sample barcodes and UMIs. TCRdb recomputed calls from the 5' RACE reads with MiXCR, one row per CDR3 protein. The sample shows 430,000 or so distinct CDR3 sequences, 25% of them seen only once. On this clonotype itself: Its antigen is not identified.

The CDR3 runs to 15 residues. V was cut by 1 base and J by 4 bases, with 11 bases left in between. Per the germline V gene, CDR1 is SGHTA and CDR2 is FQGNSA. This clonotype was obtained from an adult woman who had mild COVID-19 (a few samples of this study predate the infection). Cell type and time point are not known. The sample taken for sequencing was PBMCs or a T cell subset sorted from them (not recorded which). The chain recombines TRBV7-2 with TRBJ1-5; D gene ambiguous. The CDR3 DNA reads TGTGCCAGCAGCTTAGTAATGTTGGGAAATCAGCCCCAGCATTTT. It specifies CASSLVMLGNQPQHF. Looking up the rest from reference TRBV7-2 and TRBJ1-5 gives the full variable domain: GAGVSQSPSNKVTEKGKDVELRCDPISGHTALYWYRQSLGQGLEFLIYFQGNSAPDKSGLPSDRFSAERTGGSVSTLTIQRTQQEDSAVYLCASSLVMLGNQPQHFGDGTRLSIL.